This TCR beta chain appears in the sequencing data of a study of CD8+ T cells in alopecia areata (dated by TCRdb to the late 2010s). The study in broad terms: Treated patients were enrolled in an open-label pilot trial of oral tofacitinib, 5 to 10 mg twice daily, for moderate-to-severe alopecia areata. On the human side, TCRbeta sequencing was run on scalp tissue and on sorted CD4+ and CD8+ peripheral blood T cells from healthy controls and from alopecia areata patients with either patchy or totalis/universalis disease. The SALT score, which quantifies the percentage of affected scalp surface area, was used to measure disease severity in treated patients. Tofacitinib was given for 6 to 18 months, followed by 6 months of follow-up off drug to assess delayed response and recurrence. Biopsies were taken from tofacitinib-treated patients at baseline and again at 4 and 24 weeks into treatment, and several of those patients also had a later scalp biopsy. To study T cell clonal expansion in alopecia areata, the researchers applied high-throughput TCRbeta sequencing to both the C3H/HeJ mouse model and human patients. immunoSEQ multiplex PCR using 35 Vbeta forward primers and 13 Jbeta reverse primers was used to amplify TCRbeta CDR3 regions. Scalp clonality was compared across normal scalp (n=4), patchy alopecia areata scalp (n=8), and alopecia totalis/universalis scalp (n=8). RNA was extracted with the PAXgene miRNA kit for fixed scalp, the miRNeasy kit for PBMCs, and the RNeasy kit for mouse skin.

Turning to this clone: Its target antigen remains unknown. Base qualities are not provided; no much larger clone lies one nucleotide away. Other nucleotide sequences in the sample specify the same CDR3.

The library was obtained by the immunoSEQ multiplex PCR assay. RNA was extracted from all samples and reverse transcribed into cDNA, which served as template for TCR sequencing. SuperScript III was used to make first-strand cDNA, primed with a 2:1 mix of oligo-dT and random hexamers. A synthetic immune receptor repertoire was used to assess amplification bias, and residual bias was removed computationally. In the source study's methods: Raw reads were preprocessed to remove errors, and CDR3 was defined by IMGT conventions from the conserved cysteine to phenylalanine. Clonality was calculated as 1 minus Shannon entropy normalized by log2 of the number of productive unique TCRs. Whether each scalp clone was CD4 or CD8 was inferred by checking scalp TCRbeta sequences against the CD4 and CD8 repertoires from sorted blood. TCRdb provides this immuneACCESS table in a form limited to in-frame rearrangements. Some clones are lacking; in checked studies, under half of them reflect an unresolved V gene, and why the rest are absent is not known. The V and J calls and clone size are taken from that table; D and trimming were inferred from the DNA. This sample gives over 150,000 clones in total; about 55% of them show up just once. Clones ranked in the top ten supply more than 10% of the sample.

Interpreted using the paper, the time point label stands for: 24 weeks on oral tofacitinib. The meaning of the sample's treatment or condition label: oral pan-JAK inhibitor, 5-10 mg twice daily. Lesional scalp punch biopsies and peripheral blood were collected from alopecia areata patients. PBMCs were isolated by density centrifugation and stained for CD3, CD4 and CD8, and CD4+ and CD8+ T cells were sorted on a FACSAria. Results and caveats for the whole study, not just this receptor: During tofacitinib treatment, many expanded lesional clones stuck around in both scalp and blood, and this persistence may partly explain why relapse happens after treatment is stopped. Resident alphabeta T cells in normal human skin are also sequenced, complicating scalp TCR repertoire analysis, unlike mouse skin dominated by gammadelta T cells. Shared TCR sequences between patients were less evident than in mice, which may be partly attributable to HLA diversity in the patient population. Because the treated cohort was small and included a single nonresponder, larger studies are needed to assess links between baseline CD8+ expansion and response. Lesional scalp, especially in alopecia totalis/universalis, showed higher clonality and more expanded CD8+ clones than normal scalp, suggesting antigenic drive. Tofacitinib significantly decreased scalp clonality and the number of expanded CD8+ clones among the top 100 scalp clones.

In the germline V gene, CDR1 corresponds to SQVTM and CDR2 to ANQGSEA. The junction carries 5 bases between V and J, which are trimmed by 6 bases and 0 bases respectively. The CDR3 goes from the cysteine to the phenylalanine over 11 residues. The DNA shown is the 33-base CDR3, in frame from base 1. This specimen consisted of CD8+ T cells sorted from blood, obtained at week 24, from a patient treated with tofacitinib. This TCR derives from a human donor with alopecia areata. In this chain, TRBV29-1 is recombined with TRBJ1-2; the D gene identity is not certain. The nucleotide sequence reads as follows: TGCAGCGTCGCTGCTAACTATGGCTACACCTTC. The resulting protein is CSVAANYGYTF.